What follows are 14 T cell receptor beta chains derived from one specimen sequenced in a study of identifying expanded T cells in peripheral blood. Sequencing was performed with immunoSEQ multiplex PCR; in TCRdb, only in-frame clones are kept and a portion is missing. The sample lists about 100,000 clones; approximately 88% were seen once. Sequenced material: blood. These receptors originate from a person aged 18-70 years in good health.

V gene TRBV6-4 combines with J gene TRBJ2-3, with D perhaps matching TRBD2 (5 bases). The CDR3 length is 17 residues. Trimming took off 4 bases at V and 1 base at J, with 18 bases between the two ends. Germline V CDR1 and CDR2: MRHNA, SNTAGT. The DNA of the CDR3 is TGTGCCAGCAGTGCCTCGAGGGAATTCGGTGGCACAGATACGCAGTATTTT. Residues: CASSASREFGGTDTQYF.

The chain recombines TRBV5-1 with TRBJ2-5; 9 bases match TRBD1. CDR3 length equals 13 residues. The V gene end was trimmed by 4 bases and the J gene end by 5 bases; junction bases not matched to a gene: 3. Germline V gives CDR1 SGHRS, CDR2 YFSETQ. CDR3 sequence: CASSTGQGETQYF. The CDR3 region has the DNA TGCGCCAGCAGCACCGGACAGGGGGAGACCCAGTACTTC.

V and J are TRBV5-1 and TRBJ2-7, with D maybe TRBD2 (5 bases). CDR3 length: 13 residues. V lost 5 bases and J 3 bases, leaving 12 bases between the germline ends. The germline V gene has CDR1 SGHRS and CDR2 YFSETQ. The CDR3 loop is CASSRTGSYEQYF. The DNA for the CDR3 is TGCGCCAGCAGTCGGACGGGGAGCTACGAGCAGTACTTC.

DNA for the CDR3: TGTGCCAGCAGCCAGGGTATCCGGTACGAGCAGTACTTC. Translated, it gives CASSQGIRYEQYF. The chain uses TRBV14 and TRBJ2-7, with D hard to call. V lost 3 bases and J lost 4, with 10 bases in between. CDR3 length equals 13 residues. The germline gives CDR1 SGHDN, CDR2 FVKESK.

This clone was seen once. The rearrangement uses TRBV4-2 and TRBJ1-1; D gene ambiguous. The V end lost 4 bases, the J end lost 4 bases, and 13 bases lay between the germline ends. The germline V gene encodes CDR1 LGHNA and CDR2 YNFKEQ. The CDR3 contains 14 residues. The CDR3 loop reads CASSLGQQITEAFF. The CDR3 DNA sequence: TGTGCCAGCAGCCTGGGCCAGCAGATCACTGAAGCTTTCTTT.

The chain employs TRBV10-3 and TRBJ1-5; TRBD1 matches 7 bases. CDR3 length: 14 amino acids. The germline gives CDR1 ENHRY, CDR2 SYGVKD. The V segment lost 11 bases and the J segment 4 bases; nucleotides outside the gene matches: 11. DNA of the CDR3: TGTGCCGGGACAGTGCTTAAGGGGAATCAGCCCCAGCATTTT. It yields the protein CAGTVLKGNQPQHF.

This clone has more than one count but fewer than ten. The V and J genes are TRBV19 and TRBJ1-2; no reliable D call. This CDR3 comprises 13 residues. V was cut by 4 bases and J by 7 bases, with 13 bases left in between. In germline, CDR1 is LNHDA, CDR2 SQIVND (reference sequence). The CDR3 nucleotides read TGTGCCAGTAGTACCGGGCCCAGCGGTGGCTACACCTTC. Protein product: CASSTGPSGGYTF.

The DNA for the CDR3 is TGTGCCAGCAGCCGTGGTAAAGGGACTACGGCAGAGACCCAGTACTTC. Translation gives CASSRGKGTTAETQYF. This chain connects TRBV4-2 to TRBJ2-5, with 7 bases fitting TRBD2. The CDR3 contains 16 residues. Germline values: CDR1 LGHNA, CDR2 YNFKEQ. Trimming removed 4 bases from V and 4 bases from J; junction bases left unmatched: 12.

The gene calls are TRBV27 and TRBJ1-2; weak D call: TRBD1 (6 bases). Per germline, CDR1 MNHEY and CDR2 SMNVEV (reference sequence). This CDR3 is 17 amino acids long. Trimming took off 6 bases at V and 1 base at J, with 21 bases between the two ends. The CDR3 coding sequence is TGTGCCAGCAGCTACAAAATGACAGGAACCCTTAACTATGGCTACACCTTC. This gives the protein CASSYKMTGTLNYGYTF.

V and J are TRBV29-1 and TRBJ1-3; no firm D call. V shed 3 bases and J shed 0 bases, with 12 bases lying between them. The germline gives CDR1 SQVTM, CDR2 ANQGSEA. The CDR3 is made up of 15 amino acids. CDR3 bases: TGCAGCGTTGACTCGGGGTTCGACTCTGGAAACACCATATATTTT. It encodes CSVDSGFDSGNTIYF.

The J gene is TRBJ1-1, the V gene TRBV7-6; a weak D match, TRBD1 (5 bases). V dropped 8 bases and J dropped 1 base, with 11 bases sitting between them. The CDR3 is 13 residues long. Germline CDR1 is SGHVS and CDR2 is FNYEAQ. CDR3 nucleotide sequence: TGTGCCAGCTCGATGGGGGGGAACACTGAAGCTTTCTTT. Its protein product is CASSMGGNTEAFF.

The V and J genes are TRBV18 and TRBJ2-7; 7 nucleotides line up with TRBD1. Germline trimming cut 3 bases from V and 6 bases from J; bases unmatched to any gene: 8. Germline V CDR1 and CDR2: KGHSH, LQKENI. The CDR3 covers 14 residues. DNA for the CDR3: TGTGCCAGCTCACCGTTCGACAGGGTTCGCGAGCAGTACTTC. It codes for CASSPFDRVREQYF.

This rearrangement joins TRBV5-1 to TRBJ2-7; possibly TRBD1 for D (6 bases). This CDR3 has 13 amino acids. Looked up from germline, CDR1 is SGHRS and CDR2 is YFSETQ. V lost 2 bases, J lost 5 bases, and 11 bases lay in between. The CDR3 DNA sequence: TGCGCCAGCAGCTTAACAGGGAAGGACGAGCAGTACTTC. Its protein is CASSLTGKDEQYF.

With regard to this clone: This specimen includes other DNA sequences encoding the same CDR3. CDR3 sequence reads: CSVSDGYGYTF. The CDR3 DNA is TGCAGCGTTTCCGACGGATATGGCTACACCTTC. The rearrangement links TRBV29-1 to TRBJ1-2, with unresolved D. The germline V gene encodes CDR1 SQVTM and CDR2 ANQGSEA. The V end was cut by 5 bases, the J end by 5 bases, with 9 bases between. The CDR3 spans 11 residues. Looking up the rest from reference TRBV29-1 and TRBJ1-2 gives the full variable domain: SAVISQKPSRDICQRGTSLTIQCQVDSQVTMMFWYRQQPGQSLTLIATANQGSEATYESGFVIDKFPISRPNLTFSTLTVSNMSPEDSSIYLCSVSDGYGYTFGSGTRLTVV.